The 29 T cell receptor beta chains below all came from one sample that was sequenced in a study of control samples from healthy donors and cancer patients. Profiling relied on immunoSEQ multiplex PCR, and the TCRdb table lists in-frame clones only, not all of them. The data contain around 150,000 clones, around 94% of them singletons. The sequenced sample consisted of PBMCs. All receptors derive from a man in his fifties or sixties with colorectal cancer.

The V and J genes are TRBV27 and TRBJ2-2; D not resolved. The germline V gene encodes CDR1 MNHEY and CDR2 SMNVEV (reference sequence). The germline V and J ends were trimmed by 6 bases and 4 bases, with 3 bases remaining between them. CDR3 length: 11 residues. DNA of the CDR3: TGTGCCAGCAGGTCCACCGGGGAGCTGTTTTTT. Protein product: CASRSTGELFF.

The chain couples TRBV27 to TRBJ1-1; no clear D. The CDR3 totals 14 residues. V lost 3 bases and J lost 1, with 9 bases in between. Germline values: CDR1 MNHEY, CDR2 SMNVEV (reference sequence). CDR3 DNA sequence: TGTGCCAGCAGTTTGCTTCCTGAGAACACTGAAGCTTTCTTT. Translated, it gives CASSLLPENTEAFF.

The chain has TRBV7-9 and TRBJ2-1, with 7 bases matching TRBD2. This CDR3 spans 14 amino acids. The V and J ends lost 5 bases and 6 bases, in that order; junction bases with no gene match: 7. Germline values: CDR1 SEHNR, CDR2 FQNEAQ (reference sequence). The CDR3 loop is CASSVGGVLNEQFF. The CDR3 DNA sequence: TGTGCCAGCAGCGTGGGGGGGGTCCTCAATGAGCAGTTCTTC.

The V gene is TRBV7-2, the J gene TRBJ2-7, with D possibly being TRBD1 (6 bases). Trimming stripped 5 bases from V and 7 bases from J, with 12 bases between. The CDR3 runs to 12 residues. Germline V gene sequence: CDR1 SGHTA, CDR2 FQGNSA. The chain's CDR3 is CASSPTGTEQYF. CDR3 coding DNA: TGTGCCAGCAGCCCGACAGGTACGGAGCAGTACTTC. The whole variable domain, remainder taken from reference TRBV7-2 and TRBJ2-7, is GAGVSQSPSNKVTEKGKDVELRCDPISGHTALYWYRQSLGQGLEFLIYFQGNSAPDKSGLPSDRFSAERTGGSVSTLTIQRTQQEDSAVYLCASSPTGTEQYFGPGTRLTVT.

The V call is TRBV5-1, the J call TRBJ2-3; TRBD1 or TRBD2 may be the D gene (6 bases each). Germline CDR1 and CDR2: SGHRS and YFSETQ. The CDR3 extends over 15 amino acids. V dropped 3 bases and J dropped 5 bases, with 16 bases sitting between them. CDR3 sequence: CASSWRGERGDTQYF. CDR3 coding DNA: TGCGCCAGCAGCTGGAGGGGGGAAAGGGGAGATACGCAGTATTTT.

This chain uses TRBV12-3 or TRBV12-4 with TRBJ1-1; D remains ambiguous. CDR3 length equals 13 residues. The germline V and J ends were trimmed by 7 bases and 0 bases, with 9 bases remaining between them. CDR3 loop: CASILSLNTEAFF. In DNA, the CDR3 is TGTGCCAGCATACTCTCCTTGAACACTGAAGCTTTCTTT.

V is TRBV19 and J is TRBJ2-3; 12 nucleotides line up with TRBD1. Germline V lookup: CDR1 LNHDA, CDR2 SQIVND (reference sequence). V lost 7 bases to trimming and J lost 3 bases; unmatched junction nucleotides: 5. The CDR3 loop spans 15 amino acids. The CDR3 reads CASTMGQGATDTQYF. The CDR3 nucleotides read TGTGCCAGTACCATGGGACAGGGGGCGACAGATACGCAGTATTTT.

With respect to this clone: This sample also contains other DNA sequences that code for the same CDR3. The genes are TRBV27 and TRBJ1-1; D gene unclear. CDR3 length equals 13 residues. Germline V gives CDR1 MNHEY, CDR2 SMNVEV (reference sequence). V lost 0 bases and J 3 bases, leaving 5 bases between the germline ends. Here the CDR3 DNA reads TGTGCCAGCAGTTTATCGGGGTACACTGAAGCTTTCTTT. Translating it yields CASSLSGYTEAFF.

The V and J genes are TRBV6-4 and TRBJ1-2; D unclear. V was shortened by 4 bases and J by 1 base, with 7 bases between the two germline ends. This CDR3 is built from 13 residues. The V gene's germline CDR1 is MRHNA and CDR2 SNTAGT. For the CDR3, the DNA is TGTGCCAGCAGTGTAGGGTATAACTATGGCTACACCTTC. Protein sequence: CASSVGYNYGYTF.

The gene calls are TRBV30 and TRBJ1-3, with D perhaps matching TRBD1 (5 bases). The V gene's germline CDR1 is GTSNPN and CDR2 SVGIG (reference sequence). The CDR3 covers 18 residues. The V and J ends lost 1 base and 0 bases respectively, with 19 bases between them. CDR3 DNA sequence: TGTGCCTGGAGTGAGTGGGGCAGAACCAGACCCTCTGGAAACACCATATATTTT. Translated, it gives CAWSEWGRTRPSGNTIYF.

This clone was observed once. The gene calls are TRBV7-6 and TRBJ2-3, with D unresolved. The V gene's germline CDR1 is SGHVS and CDR2 FNYEAQ. This CDR3 region has 15 residues. Deletions cut 2 bases from V and 2 bases from J, with 11 bases between. The CDR3 spells CASSLTGLHTDTQYF. The CDR3, as DNA: TGTGCCAGCAGCTTAACCGGGTTACACACAGATACGCAGTATTTT.

V is TRBV12-5 and J is TRBJ2-6; D is undetermined. V gave up 1 base and J gave up 0 bases, with 7 bases separating them. Per the germline V gene, CDR1 is LGHNT and CDR2 is FRNRAP. The CDR3 loop spans 16 amino acids. CDR3 nucleotides: TGTGCTAGTGGTTTGGACGGAAGCTCTGGGGCCAACGTCCTGACTTTC. Encoded protein: CASGLDGSSGANVLTF.

The rearrangement joins TRBV12-1 to TRBJ2-2; no check of the table's D call, TRBD1, against the DNA was made. TRBV12-1 is designated a pseudogene. This CDR3 has 18 residues. The CDR3 reads CASSLRTGPLYRPGELFF. DNA of the CDR3: TGTGCCAGCAGCCTGCGGACAGGGCCTTTGTATCGCCCCGGGGAGCTGTTTTTT.

This chain links TRBV6-6 with TRBJ1-2; TRBD1 agrees at 7 bases. The CDR3 is 13 amino acids. After removal of 7 bases from V and 6 bases from J, the junction contained 8 bases not matched to a gene. Germline V gives CDR1 MNHNY, CDR2 SVGAGI (reference sequence). CDR3 in DNA: TGTGCCAGCATACCCAGGGGGGGAGATGGCTACACCTTC. It yields the protein CASIPRGGDGYTF.

This clone was observed once. The V call is TRBV29-1, the J call TRBJ2-2, with no clear D. V lost 5 bases, J lost 1 base, and 11 bases lay in between. CDR3 length: 14 amino acids. Germline lookup yields CDR1 SQVTM and CDR2 ANQGSEA. Here the CDR3 DNA reads TGCAGCGTTAGGACCACTGTGAACACCGGGGAGCTGTTTTTT. This codes for CSVRTTVNTGELFF.

The J gene is TRBJ1-1, the V gene TRBV6-5, with TRBD1 matching 9 bases. The V segment lost 7 bases and the J segment 7 bases; nucleotides outside the gene matches: 10. The CDR3 runs to 14 residues. Germline loops: CDR1 MNHEY, CDR2 SVGAGI. The CDR3 sequence: CASNPGQGIGEAFF. The CDR3 nucleotides are TGTGCCAGCAATCCGGGACAGGGAATTGGTGAAGCTTTCTTT.

The chain carries TRBV19 and TRBJ1-2; 7 bases are shared with TRBD1. J lost 5 bases, V lost 5 bases, and 8 bases had no gene match. Germline CDR1 LNHDA, CDR2 SQIVND (reference sequence). The CDR3 covers 14 residues. The CDR3 reads CASSPQGVPYGYTF. In nucleotides, the CDR3 is TGTGCCAGTAGTCCCCAGGGGGTCCCTTATGGCTACACCTTC.

J is TRBJ2-5 and V is TRBV12-3 or TRBV12-4; D gene uncertain. This CDR3 comprises 12 residues. V was cut by 5 bases and J by 2 bases, with 6 bases left in between. The CDR3 DNA follows: TGTGCCAGCAGTGCCCATCAAGAGACCCAGTACTTC. Translation gives CASSAHQETQYF.

This clone is a singleton in its sample. This rearrangement joins TRBV19 to TRBJ2-2, with TRBD2 as a possible D gene (6 bases). Trimming shortened V by 7 bases and J by 6 bases, and 21 bases separated the two germline ends. Germline CDR1 is LNHDA and CDR2 is SQIVND (reference sequence). There are 16 residues in the CDR3. In nucleotides, the CDR3 is TGTGCCAGTACTATTTCGGAGGGGAAATGGGCCGGGGAGCTGTTTTTT. This encodes CASTISEGKWAGELFF.

This clone was picked up one time. This chain connects TRBV5-1 to TRBJ1-5, with 7 bases lining up with TRBD1. The ends lost 4 bases at V and 6 bases at J; junction bases unmatched: 10. Germline V gene sequence: CDR1 SGHRS, CDR2 YFSETQ. The CDR3 has 15 amino acids. CDR3 protein: CASSASTGAGQPQHF. The CDR3 bases are TGCGCCAGCAGCGCCTCAACAGGGGCCGGTCAGCCCCAGCATTTT.

The chain combines TRBV7-2 with TRBJ1-5; 7 bases line up with TRBD1. This CDR3 region has 14 residues. V shed 5 bases and J 8 bases; nucleotides not matched to a gene: 9. The germline CDR1 and CDR2 sequences are SGHTA and FQGNSA. Here the CDR3 DNA reads TGTGCCAGCAGCGTCTCGGGACAGACGGAGCCCCAGCATTTT. It yields the protein CASSVSGQTEPQHF.

As for this clone: One end of the junction is discordant with germline, which a read error may explain. The genes are TRBV6-1 and TRBJ2-1, with 9 bases matching TRBD2. CDR1 and CDR2 from the germline V gene are MNHNS and SASEGT. This CDR3 is 14 amino acids long. The CDR3 spells CASCDSGGQNEQFF. The CDR3 DNA reads as TGTGCCAGCTGTGACAGCGGGGGGCAAAATGAGCAGTTCTTC.

This clone has a handful of counts. The chain uses TRBV27 and TRBJ1-1; no reliable D call. Germline values: CDR1 MNHEY, CDR2 SMNVEV (reference sequence). The CDR3 extends over 15 amino acids. V gave up 2 bases and J gave up 1 base, with 11 bases separating them. Written as DNA, the CDR3 is TGTGCCAGCAGTTTAACCCCGGGCGGGAACACTGAAGCTTTCTTT. This sequence encodes CASSLTPGGNTEAFF.

The V gene is TRBV6-5, the J gene TRBJ2-3; no clear D gene. The CDR3 runs 12 residues. V lost 5 bases and J 10 bases, leaving 13 bases between the germline ends. From germline, CDR1 is MNHEY and CDR2 SVGAGI. CDR3 residues: CASSTGSVAQYF. CDR3 sequence (DNA): TGTGCCAGCAGTACCGGTTCCGTTGCGCAGTATTTT.

The genes are TRBV3-1 (or the pseudogene TRBV3-2) and TRBJ2-7, with D perhaps TRBD1 or TRBD2 (5 bases each). CDR3 length: 13 amino acids. With 5 bases removed from V and 4 bases from J, the gap between germline ends came to 12 bases. Germline CDR1 LGHDT, CDR2 YNNKEL (reference sequence). The CDR3 is CASSSLGDYEQYF. The CDR3 DNA reads TGTGCCAGCAGCTCCCTGGGGGATTACGAGCAGTACTTC.

This chain connects TRBV12-3 or TRBV12-4 to TRBJ1-2; the D gene is possibly TRBD1 (6 bases). Deletions cut 6 bases from V and 6 bases from J, with 14 bases between. The CDR3 totals 13 residues. The chain's CDR3 is CASRGQPPDGYTF. The CDR3 bases are TGTGCCAGCAGAGGACAGCCTCCCGATGGCTACACCTTC.

This clone was seen a single time. The chain has TRBV12-3 or TRBV12-4 and TRBJ2-7, with D possibly being TRBD1 (5 bases). This CDR3 has 12 amino acids. With 2 bases removed from V and 4 bases from J, the gap between germline ends came to 6 bases. The CDR3 protein is CASSLRTYEQYF. CDR3 in DNA: TGTGCCAGCAGTTTACGGACATACGAGCAGTACTTC.

This clone has a single count. The gene calls are TRBV3-1 (or the pseudogene TRBV3-2) and TRBJ2-5, with 7 nucleotides matching TRBD1. The CDR3 sequence is 15 residues long. The germline V gene encodes CDR1 LGHDT and CDR2 YNNKEL (reference sequence). V was pared by 1 base and J by 5 bases, with 7 bases of the junction left unmatched. The CDR3: CASSQVGQSGETQYF. The CDR3 nucleotides read TGTGCCAGCAGCCAAGTGGGACAGAGTGGGGAGACCCAGTACTTC.

This rearrangement joins TRBV5-4 to TRBJ2-7, with D tentatively TRBD1 or TRBD2 (6 bases each). Trimming removed 0 bases from V and 0 bases from J, with 13 bases in between. This CDR3 region has 16 residues. From germline, CDR1 is SGHNT and CDR2 YYREEE (reference sequence). The CDR3 region has the DNA TGTGCCAGCAGCTTGGCCGGGGGCATTTTCTCCTACGAGCAGTACTTC. This translates into CASSLAGGIFSYEQYF.